This T cell receptor (beta chain) was observed in a study of T cells after yellow fever vaccination. Making TCR cDNA involved 5'RACE template switching, which added UMIs and a universal primer site. TCRdb independently ran MiXCR on the 5' RACE reads; one entry per CDR3 protein. The sample gives 100,000 to 150,000 distinct CDR3 sequences, 15% of which show up once; roughly 44% is in the top ten. CDR1 SEHNR and CDR2 FQNEAQ come from the germline V gene (reference sequence). The CDR3 spans 16 residues. The V segment lost 1 base and the J segment 5 bases; nucleotides outside the gene matches: 7. This clonotype was counted between two and nine times.

The material was CD8+ T cells sorted from PBMCs, obtained 5 days after the yellow fever booster vaccination. This chain joins TRBV7-9 and TRBJ2-1; TRBD1 agrees at 8 bases. The receptor comes from a man aged 18 to 29 who received the YFV17D yellow fever vaccine. CDR3 in amino acids: CASSLVRTGNNNEQFF. DNA for the CDR3: TGTGCCAGCAGCTTAGTTCGGACAGGGAACAACAATGAGCAGTTCTTC. Variable domain in full (rest from reference TRBV7-9 and TRBJ2-1): DTGVSQNPRHKITKRGQNVTFRCDPISEHNRLYWYRQTLGQGPEFLTYFQNEAQLEKSRLLSDRFSAERPKGSFSTLEIQRTEQGDSAMYLCASSLVRTGNNNEQFFGPGTRLTVL.